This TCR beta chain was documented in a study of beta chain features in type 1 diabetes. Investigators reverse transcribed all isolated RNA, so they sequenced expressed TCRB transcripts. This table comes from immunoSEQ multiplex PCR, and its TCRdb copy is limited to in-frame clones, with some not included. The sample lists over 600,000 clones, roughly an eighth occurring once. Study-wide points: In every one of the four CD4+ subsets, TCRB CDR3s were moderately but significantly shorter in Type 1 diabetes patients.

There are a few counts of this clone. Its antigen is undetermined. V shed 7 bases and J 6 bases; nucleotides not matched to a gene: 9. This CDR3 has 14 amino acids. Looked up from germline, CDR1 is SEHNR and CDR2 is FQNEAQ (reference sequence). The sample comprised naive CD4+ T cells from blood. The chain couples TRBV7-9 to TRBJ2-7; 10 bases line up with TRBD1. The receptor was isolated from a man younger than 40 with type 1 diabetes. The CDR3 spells CASTLGQGVVEQYF. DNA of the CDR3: TGTGCCAGCACCCTCGGACAGGGGGTTGTCGAGCAGTACTTC.